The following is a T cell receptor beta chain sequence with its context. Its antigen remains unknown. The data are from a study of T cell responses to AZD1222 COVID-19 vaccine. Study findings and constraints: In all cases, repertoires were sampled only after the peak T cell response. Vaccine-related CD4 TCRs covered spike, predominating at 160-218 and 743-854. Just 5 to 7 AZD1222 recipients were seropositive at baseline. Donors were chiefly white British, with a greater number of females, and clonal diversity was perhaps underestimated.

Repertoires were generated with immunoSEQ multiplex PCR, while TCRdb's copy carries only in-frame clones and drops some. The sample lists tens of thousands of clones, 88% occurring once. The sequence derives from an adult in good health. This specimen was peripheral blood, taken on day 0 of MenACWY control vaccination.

CDR3 in amino acids: CASSLSTGAGNEQFF. The DNA for the CDR3 is TGTGCCAGCAGCTTGTCTACAGGGGCAGGGAATGAGCAGTTCTTC. The chain employs TRBV7-3 and TRBJ2-1; 7 bases line up with TRBD1. Trimming took 3 bases from V and 7 from J; bases not matched to a gene: 9. Germline CDR1 is SGHTA and CDR2 is FQGTGA. The CDR3 is 15 amino acids.